This TCR beta chain was captured in a study of blood T cell repertoires in COVID-19. Across the whole study: Some COVID-19 samples were acute and others convalescent; all came from the United States, Italy and Spain.

The assay was immunoSEQ multiplex PCR, and TCRdb's table has in-frame clones only and misses some. This sample has over 200,000 clones, with about 90% found just once. Germline V gives CDR1 KGHDR, CDR2 SFDVKD. With V trimmed by 12 bases and J by 3 bases, 8 bases remained unmatched. The length of the CDR3 is 14 residues. The chain has TRBV24-1 and TRBJ2-3; 10 positions agree with TRBD1. Sequenced material: peripheral blood. The sequence came from a man between 35 and 55 years old with active or convalescent COVID-19. CDR3 in DNA: TGTGCCCCGTCCGGACAGGGGGGGACAGATACGCAGTATTTT. This sequence encodes CAPSGQGGTDTQYF.